The clone carrying this T cell receptor (beta chain) was detected many times. Its antigen is currently unknown. The sample belongs to a study of early T cells in non-severe SARS-CoV-2 infection. Study at large: Bulk RNA from unsorted whole blood was sequenced; chains were unpaired.

Study observations and caveats: Anti-spike CD8 responses were favored in VDJdb matching, and private and CD4 specificities were missed.

Individual cDNA molecules received unique molecular identifiers during library preparation. One entry per CDR3 protein results from TCRdb running MiXCR on the 5' RACE reads. The sample lists approximately 110,000 distinct CDR3 sequences, under 15% occurring once. This TCR was sampled from an adult who was a healthcare worker with PCR-confirmed SARS-CoV-2 infection or an uninfected control (not recorded which). Material for sequencing was whole blood.

The CDR3 nucleotides read TGTGCCAGCAGTGAACGAGCTGGTAACTATGGCTACACCTTC. Its protein is CASSERAGNYGYTF. V usage is TRBV25-1 and J usage is TRBJ1-2; no firm D call. The CDR3 sequence is 14 residues long. Trimming removed 2 bases at V and 1 base at J, with 8 bases between. The germline V gene has CDR1 MGHDK and CDR2 SYGVNS.